The clone carrying this TCR beta chain was detected only a few times. The target antigen is unknown. In making TCR beta libraries, quantitative 5'-RACE with molecular barcodes was used. TCRdb processed the 5' RACE reads anew with MiXCR; each CDR3 protein has one entry. Among roughly 160,000 distinct CDR3 sequences listed, approximately 10% were seen once. CDR3 size: 13 residues. Germline loops: CDR1 SNHLY, CDR2 FYNNEI. Trimming cost V 8 bases and J 7 bases; bases outside gene matches: 8. The data were obtained in a study of CD8 T cells in ankylosing spondylitis. Study-wide results and limits: CD8+ by phenotype, disease-linked clones were relatively rare in peripheral blood.

The V and J genes are TRBV2 and TRBJ2-1; 7 bases match TRBD1. This clonotype was obtained from a female donor with ankylosing spondylitis or in good health (not recorded which). Sample: blood, either unsorted or a sorted T cell fraction (not recorded which). CDR3 sequence: CASETGLVNEQFF. The DNA of the CDR3 is TGTGCCAGCGAGACAGGGTTGGTAAATGAGCAGTTCTTC.